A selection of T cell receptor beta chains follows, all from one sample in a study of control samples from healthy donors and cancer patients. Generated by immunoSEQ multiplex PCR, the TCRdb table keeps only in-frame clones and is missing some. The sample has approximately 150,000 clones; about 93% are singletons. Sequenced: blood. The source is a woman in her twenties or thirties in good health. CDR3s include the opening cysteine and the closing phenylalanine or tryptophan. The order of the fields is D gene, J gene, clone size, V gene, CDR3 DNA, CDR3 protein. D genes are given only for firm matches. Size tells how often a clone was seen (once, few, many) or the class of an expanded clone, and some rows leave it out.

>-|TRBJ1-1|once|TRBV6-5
TGTGCCAGCAGCCCGTTTCTCGGAAACACTGAAGCTTTCTTT
CASSPFLGNTEAFF
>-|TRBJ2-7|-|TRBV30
TGTGCCTGGGAAAACTCTAACTCCTACGAGCAGTACTTC
CAWENSNSYEQYF
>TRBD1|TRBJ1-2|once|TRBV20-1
TGCAGTGCTAGTACAGGGGCTTTTAACTATGGCTACACCTTC
CSASTGAFNYGYTF
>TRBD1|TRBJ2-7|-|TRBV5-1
TGCGCCAGCAGCGCGCCGGGACAGCACGAGCAGTACTTC
CASSAPGQHEQYF
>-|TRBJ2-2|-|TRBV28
TGTGCCAGCAGGAACAGGGGGGGGAACACCGGGGAGCTGTTTTTT
CASRNRGGNTGELFF
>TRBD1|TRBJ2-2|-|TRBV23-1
TGCGCCAGCAGTCAGAAGCCCCGGGACAGAGACAGCGGGGAGCTGTTTTTT
CASSQKPRDRDSGELFF
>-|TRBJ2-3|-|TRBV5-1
TGCGCCACCATGATAAGGGGATCCGTCACAGATACGCAGTATTTT
CATMIRGSVTDTQYF
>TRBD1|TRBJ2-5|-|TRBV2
TGTGCCAGCAGTGGAAGAGTCCCCCGGGACAGAGGAGAGACCCAGTACTTC
CASSGRVPRDRGETQYF
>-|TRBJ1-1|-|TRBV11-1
TGTGCTACCAAATTTTCTCCCGGGGCTGAAGCTTTCTTT
CATKFSPGAEAFF
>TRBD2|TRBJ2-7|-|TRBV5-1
TGCGCCAGCAGCACCCTACTTACTAGCGGGAGGCCCTACGAGCAGTACTTC
CASSTLLTSGRPYEQYF
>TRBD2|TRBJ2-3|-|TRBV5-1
TGCGCCAGCAGCTTTGGAGGCGGGAGGGCCGTAGATACGCAGTATTTT
CASSFGGGRAVDTQYF
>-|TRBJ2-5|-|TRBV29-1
TGCAGCGTTACACGACAGGCCCAAGAGACCCAGTACTTC
CSVTRQAQETQYF
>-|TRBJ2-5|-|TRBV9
TGTGCCAGCAGCGTAGACCCCCTCCAGGGGCTCCAAGAGACCCAGTACTTC
CASSVDPLQGLQETQYF
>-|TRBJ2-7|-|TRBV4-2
TGTGCCAGCAGCCAACTCCGGGACGCATCCTACGAGCAGTACTTC
CASSQLRDASYEQYF
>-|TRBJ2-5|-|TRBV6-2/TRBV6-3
TGTGCCAGCAGTTACTCGATCTCACTAGGCCGGATGGTAGAGACCCAGTACTTC
CASSYSISLGRMVETQYF
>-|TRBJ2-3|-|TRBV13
TGTGCCAGCAGCTTCGAGCGATCTAGCACAGATACGCAGTATTTT
CASSFERSSTDTQYF
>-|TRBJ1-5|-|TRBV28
TGTGCCAGCAGTTCGGGAGTCAATCAGCCCCAGCATTTT
CASSSGVNQPQHF
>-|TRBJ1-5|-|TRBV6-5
TGTGCCAGCAGTTTCTCCGATAGCAATCAGCCCCAGCATTTT
CASSFSDSNQPQHF
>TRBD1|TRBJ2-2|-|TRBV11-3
TGTGCCAGCAGTCACCGGGACCAGGGGGAGTCCGGGGAGCTGTTTTTT
CASSHRDQGESGELFF
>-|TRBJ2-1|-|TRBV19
TGTGCCAGTAGTATTGGTTTGGAGGTCTACAATGAGCAGTTCTTC
CASSIGLEVYNEQFF
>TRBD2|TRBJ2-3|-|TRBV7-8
TGTGCCAGCAGCCGGGGTGGCGGGAGGGCCGGCACAGATACGCAGTATTTT
CASSRGGGRAGTDTQYF
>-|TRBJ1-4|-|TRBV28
TGTGCCAGCAGTCCCCCAGGAACTAATGAAAAACTGTTTTTT
CASSPPGTNEKLFF
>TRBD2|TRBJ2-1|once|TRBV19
TGTGCCAGTAGTATATTCCGCCCAGGTTCAAGCGGGAAGGGGAATGAGCAGTTCTTC
CASSIFRPGSSGKGNEQFF
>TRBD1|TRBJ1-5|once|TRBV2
TGTGCCAGCACTACGGGACAGGGAGGTCAGCCCCAGCATTTT
CASTTGQGGQPQHF
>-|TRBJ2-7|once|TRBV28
TGTGCCAGCAGCCGACCGGGACTCGCCTACGAGCAGTACTTC
CASSRPGLAYEQYF